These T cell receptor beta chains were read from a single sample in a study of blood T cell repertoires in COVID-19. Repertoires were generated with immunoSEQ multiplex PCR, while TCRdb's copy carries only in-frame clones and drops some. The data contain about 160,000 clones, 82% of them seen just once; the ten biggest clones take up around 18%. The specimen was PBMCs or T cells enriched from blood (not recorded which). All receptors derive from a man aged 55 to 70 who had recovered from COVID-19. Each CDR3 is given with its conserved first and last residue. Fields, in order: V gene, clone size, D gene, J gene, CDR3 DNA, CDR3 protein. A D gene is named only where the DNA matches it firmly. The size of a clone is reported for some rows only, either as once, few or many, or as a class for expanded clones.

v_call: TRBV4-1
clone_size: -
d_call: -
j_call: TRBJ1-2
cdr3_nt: TGCGCCAGCAGCCCGGAGTTCAGCTATGGCTACACCTTC
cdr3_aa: CASSPEFSYGYTF

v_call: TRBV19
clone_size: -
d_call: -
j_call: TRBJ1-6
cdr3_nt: TGTGCCAGTAGTATGATTCCCCAGGGATTCGATTCACCCCTCCACTTT
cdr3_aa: CASSMIPQGFDSPLHF

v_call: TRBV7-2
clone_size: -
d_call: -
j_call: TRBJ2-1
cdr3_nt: TGTGCCAGCAGCTTAGCGGCCTCGGGGAGCGGGCAGTTCTTC
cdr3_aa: CASSLAASGSGQFF

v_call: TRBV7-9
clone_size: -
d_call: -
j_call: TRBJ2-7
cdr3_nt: TGTGCCAGCAGCCCCCGGGACTCCCGCTCCTACGAGCAGTACTTC
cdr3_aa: CASSPRDSRSYEQYF

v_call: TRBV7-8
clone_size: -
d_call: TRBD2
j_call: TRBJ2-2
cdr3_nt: TGTGCCAGCAGCTTTAGCGGGGCGAACACCGGGGAGCTGTTTTTT
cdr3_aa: CASSFSGANTGELFF

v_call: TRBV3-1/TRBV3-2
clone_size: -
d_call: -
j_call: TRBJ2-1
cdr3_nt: TGTGCCAGCAGCCAGGGAGGCGGGACCCATGAGTTCTTC
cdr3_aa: CASSQGGGTHEFF

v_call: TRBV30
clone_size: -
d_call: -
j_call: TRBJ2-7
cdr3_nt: TGTGCCTGGATCAGGGGTCGGGAGCAGTACTTC
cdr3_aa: CAWIRGREQYF

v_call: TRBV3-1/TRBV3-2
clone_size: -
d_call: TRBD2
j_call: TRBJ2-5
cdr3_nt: TGTGCCAGCAGCCAAGAGCCCGGACTAGGGGAGACCCAGTACTTC
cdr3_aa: CASSQEPGLGETQYF

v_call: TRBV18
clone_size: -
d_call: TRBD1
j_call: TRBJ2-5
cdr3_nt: TGTGCCAGCTCTTCCAACACCCCGGGACAGGGCCAGTGGGAGACCCAGTACTTC
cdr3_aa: CASSSNTPGQGQWETQYF

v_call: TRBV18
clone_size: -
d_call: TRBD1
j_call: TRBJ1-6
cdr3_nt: TGTGCCAGCTCAACGACAGGGGTCAGCTCCTATAATTCACCCCTCCACTTT
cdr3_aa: CASSTTGVSSYNSPLHF

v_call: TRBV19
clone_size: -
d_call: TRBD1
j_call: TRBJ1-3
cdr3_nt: TGTGCCAGTAGTATGACTGGACAGGCCGGAAACACCATATATTTT
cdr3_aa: CASSMTGQAGNTIYF

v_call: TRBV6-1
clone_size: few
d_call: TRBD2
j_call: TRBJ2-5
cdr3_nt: TGTGCCAGCAGTGAAACGGTAGGGACTAGCGGGATCCAAGAGACCCAGTACTTC
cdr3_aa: CASSETVGTSGIQETQYF

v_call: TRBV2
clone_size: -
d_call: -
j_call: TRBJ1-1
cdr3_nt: TGTGCCAGCAGACAGGGCATGAACACTGAAGCTTTCTTT
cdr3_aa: CASRQGMNTEAFF

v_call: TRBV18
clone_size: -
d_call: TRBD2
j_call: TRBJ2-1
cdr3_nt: TGTGCCAGCTCACCCTCCGAACCGTCAGGACTAGCGGGAGAGATTTCCTACAATGAGCAGTTCTTC
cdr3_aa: CASSPSEPSGLAGEISYNEQFF

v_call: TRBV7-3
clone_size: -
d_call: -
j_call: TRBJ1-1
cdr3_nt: TGTGCCAGTCGGAGTTCGAGGTTGAACACTGAAGCTTTCTTT
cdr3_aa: CASRSSRLNTEAFF

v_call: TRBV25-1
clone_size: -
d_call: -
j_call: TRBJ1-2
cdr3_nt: TGTGCCAGCAGTGCTCCGGACGGACTCTATGGCTACACCTTC
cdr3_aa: CASSAPDGLYGYTF

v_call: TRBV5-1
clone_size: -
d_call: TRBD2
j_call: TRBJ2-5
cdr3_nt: TGCGCCAGCAGCTTGATGGTTGGTAGCGGGACCCAGAGGAAGACCCAGTACTTC
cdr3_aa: CASSLMVGSGTQRKTQYF

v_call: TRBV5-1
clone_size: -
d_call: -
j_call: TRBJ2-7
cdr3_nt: TGCGCCAGCAGCCGAGCCGGGTCGGACGAGCAGTACTTC
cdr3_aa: CASSRAGSDEQYF

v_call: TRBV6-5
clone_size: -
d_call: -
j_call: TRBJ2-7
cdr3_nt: TGTGCCAGCACGTCCGGAGCAGGGTTGTACGAGCAGTACTTC
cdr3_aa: CASTSGAGLYEQYF

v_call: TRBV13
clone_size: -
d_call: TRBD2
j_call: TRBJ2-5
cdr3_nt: TGTGCCAGCAGCTTACCGGGGGGTGGAGAGACCCAGTACTTC
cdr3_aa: CASSLPGGGETQYF

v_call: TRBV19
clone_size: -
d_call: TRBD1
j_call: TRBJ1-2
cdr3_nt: TGTGCCAGTAGTATTGGGACAGGCGCAGCTGGCTCCTATGGCTACACCTTC
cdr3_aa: CASSIGTGAAGSYGYTF

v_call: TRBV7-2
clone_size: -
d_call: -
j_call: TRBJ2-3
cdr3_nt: TGTGCCAGCAGCTTAGTTGACAGTAGCACAGATACGCAGTATTTT
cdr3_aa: CASSLVDSSTDTQYF

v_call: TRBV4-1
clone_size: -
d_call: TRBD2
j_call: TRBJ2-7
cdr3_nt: TGCGCCAGCAGCCAAGGGGGACTACTATACGAGCAGTACTTC
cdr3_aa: CASSQGGLLYEQYF

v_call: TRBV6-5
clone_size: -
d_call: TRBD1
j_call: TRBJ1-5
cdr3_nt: TGTGCCAGCAGTCAGGGGGTCCGGCAGCCCCAGCATTTT
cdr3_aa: CASSQGVRQPQHF

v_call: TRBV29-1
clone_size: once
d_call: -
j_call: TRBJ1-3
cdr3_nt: TGCAGCGTTGCCTCTATGCGGGGCATCTCTGGAAACACCATATATTTT
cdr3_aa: CSVASMRGISGNTIYF

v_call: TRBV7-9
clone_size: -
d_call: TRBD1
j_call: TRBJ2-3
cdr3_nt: TGTGCCAGCAGCCGTCGGTGGGGGACGACAGGGAATAGCACAGATACGCAGTATTTT
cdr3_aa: CASSRRWGTTGNSTDTQYF

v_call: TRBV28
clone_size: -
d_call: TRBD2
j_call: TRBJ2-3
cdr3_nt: TGTGCCAGCAGTTCCCCCCTTTGGGGAGGGCGAAATACGCAGTATTTT
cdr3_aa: CASSSPLWGGRNTQYF

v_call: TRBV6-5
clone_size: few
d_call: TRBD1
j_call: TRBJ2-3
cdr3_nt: TGTGCCGTGCGGGACAGGACTAGCACAGATACGCAGTATTTT
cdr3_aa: CAVRDRTSTDTQYF

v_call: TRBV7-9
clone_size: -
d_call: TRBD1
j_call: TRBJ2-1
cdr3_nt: TGTGCCAGCAGCACCCGACAGGGCTACAATGAGCAGTTCTTC
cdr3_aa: CASSTRQGYNEQFF

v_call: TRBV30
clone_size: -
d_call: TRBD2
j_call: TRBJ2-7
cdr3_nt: TGTGCCTGGAGTGTACGGGGGACTACCCACGAGCAGTACTTC
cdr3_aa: CAWSVRGTTHEQYF